What follows are 8 T cell receptor beta chains derived from one specimen sequenced in a study of regulatory T cells in long-lasting Graves disease. Described time point: newly diagnosed GD, antithyroid drugs for less than 3 months. There was RNA extracted from PBMCs, and the TCR library was made from it. To make TCR beta libraries, researchers used iRepertoire HTBI primers and Arm-PCR of CDR3 regions. MiXCR, run by TCRdb on the multiplex PCR reads, gives a single entry per CDR3 protein. The sample consists of 440,000 or so distinct CDR3 sequences, 15% to 20% of them appearing once. The same specimen was also included in a second study, on T cells in Graves' hyperthyroidism and ophthalmopathy.

The sample here was peripheral blood mononuclear cells (PBMCs), taken at new diagnosis, from a patient treated with antithyroid drugs. The receptors shown here come from a woman in her 30s with Graves disease.

The gene calls are TRBV6-1 and TRBJ2-6; D gene unclear. The CDR3 has 13 residues. From germline, CDR1 is MNHNS and CDR2 SASEGT. The germline V and J ends were trimmed by 11 bases and 0 bases, with 8 bases remaining between them. CDR3 region: CACANSGANVLTF. The DNA for the CDR3 is TGTGCCTGCGCCAACTCTGGGGCCAACGTCCTGACTTTC.

Details on this clonotype: A much larger clone sits a single nucleotide away, making a read error possible. V usage is TRBV27 and J usage is TRBJ2-7; D is unresolved. There are 11 residues in the CDR3. Germline V lookup: CDR1 MNHEY, CDR2 SMNVEV (reference sequence). V lost 7 bases to trimming and J lost 6 bases, with 10 bases between them. CDR3 in DNA: TGTGCCAGCACAGAGAGTGGCGAGCAGTACTTC. Protein sequence: CASTESGEQYF.

This clonotype has just a few counts. The chain recombines TRBV24-1 with TRBJ1-5; 7 bases match TRBD1. Germline loops: CDR1 KGHDR, CDR2 SFDVKD. The CDR3 spans 14 residues. The junction had 3 bases not matched to a gene; V was cut back by 4 bases and J by 4 bases. This CDR3 reads CATSDGQENQPQHF. The CDR3, as DNA: TGTGCCACCAGTGACGGACAGGAGAATCAGCCCCAGCATTTT.

This clonotype was recorded a few times. V usage is TRBV10-3 and J usage is TRBJ2-1; TRBD2 matches at 13 bases. The CDR3 contains 15 residues. Germline-derived CDR1 and CDR2 are ENHRY and SYGVKD. Trimming cost V 2 bases and J 7 bases; bases outside gene matches: 2. CDR3 protein: CAISEGLAGVNEQFF. In DNA form, the CDR3 reads TGTGCCATCAGTGAGGGACTAGCGGGAGTTAATGAGCAGTTCTTC.

The CDR3 coding sequence is TGCAGCCCTCAGGGGAGCCGATCCTACGAGCAGTACTTC. It codes for CSPQGSRSYEQYF. V gene TRBV20-1 combines with J gene TRBJ2-7, with a possible D match to TRBD1 (6 bases). This CDR3 contains 13 residues. Germline lookup yields CDR1 DFQATT and CDR2 SNEGSKA (reference sequence).

The CDR3 region has the DNA TGTGCCAGCAGCTACTGGACAGGGGGCATAACCTATGGCTACACCTTC. Translating gives CASSYWTGGITYGYTF. This sequence joins TRBV28 and TRBJ1-2; 11 positions agree with TRBD1. This CDR3 is built from 16 residues. J lost 4 bases, V lost 6 bases, and 10 bases had no gene match. Germline assignment: CDR1 MDHEN and CDR2 SYDVKM.

There are many counts of this clonotype. The chain uses TRBV18 and TRBJ2-2, with TRBD2 as a possible D gene (6 bases). The CDR3 covers 16 residues. Trimming took 2 bases from V and 5 from J, leaving 15 bases between them. Germline CDR1 is KGHSH and CDR2 is LQKENI. The DNA for the CDR3 is TGTGCCAGCTCACCAGCAGGACTACACTTAACCGGGGAGCTGTTTTTT. Translating gives CASSPAGLHLTGELFF.

This clonotype was detected many times. V gene TRBV7-9 combines with J gene TRBJ1-1; D gene ambiguous. The CDR3 sequence is 14 residues long. Germline V CDR1 and CDR2: SEHNR, FQNEAQ (reference sequence). V shed 3 bases and J shed 0 bases, with 8 bases lying between them. The CDR3 loop reads CASSFDIMNTEAFF. CDR3 sequence (DNA): TGTGCCAGCAGCTTCGACATAATGAACACTGAAGCTTTCTTT.